This TCR beta chain stems from a study of vaccination and CD4 T cells after COVID-19. The wider study: Sampling post-COVID took place a median approximately 100 days after diagnosis (range 35 to 161). Findings and limits, study-wide: The study found median SARS-CoV-2-reactive clonotypes rising from about 20 to 38, not significantly. The cohort comprised relatively few convalescent patients, and no early post-infection timepoints were analyzed.

The CDR3 spans 14 residues. Looked up from germline, CDR1 is SGHDT and CDR2 is YYEEEE. The V gene end was trimmed by 2 bases and the J gene end by 4 bases; junction bases not matched to a gene: 3. Oncomine TCR Beta short-read sequencing was applied to DNA from cultured CD4+ T cells. TCRdb fed the PCR reads into MiXCR, producing one record per CDR3 protein. Altogether 10,000 to 15,000 distinct CDR3 sequences are present, 44% being singletons, with the ten largest covering 6.5% to 8%. The treatment denotes: roughly 11-day PBMC culture with coronavirus spike peptide pools or control peptides (ViraFEST assay). On this clonotype itself: Its cognate antigen is unknown.

Specimen: CD4+ T cells from blood, cultured in vitro. The receptor was derived from a human donor who had recovered from COVID-19. This chain joins TRBV5-6 and TRBJ1-1; 9 positions agree with TRBD1. The CDR3 loop reads CASSFSTGGTEAFF. In DNA, the CDR3 is TGTGCCAGCAGCTTTTCGACAGGGGGCACTGAAGCTTTCTTT.